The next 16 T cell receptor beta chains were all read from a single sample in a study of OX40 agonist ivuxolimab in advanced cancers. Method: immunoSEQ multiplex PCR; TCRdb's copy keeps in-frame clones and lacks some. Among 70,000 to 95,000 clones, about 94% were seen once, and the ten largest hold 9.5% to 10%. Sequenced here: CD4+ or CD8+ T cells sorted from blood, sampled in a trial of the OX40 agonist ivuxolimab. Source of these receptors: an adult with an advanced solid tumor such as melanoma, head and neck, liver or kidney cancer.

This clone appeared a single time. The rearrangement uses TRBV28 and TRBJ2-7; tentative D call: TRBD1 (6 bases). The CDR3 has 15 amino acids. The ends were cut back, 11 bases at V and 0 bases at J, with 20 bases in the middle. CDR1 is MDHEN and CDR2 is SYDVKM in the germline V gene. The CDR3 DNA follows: TGTGCCGTTTCAGGGGTTACACTTGCCTCCTACGAGCAGTACTTC. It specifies CAVSGVTLASYEQYF.

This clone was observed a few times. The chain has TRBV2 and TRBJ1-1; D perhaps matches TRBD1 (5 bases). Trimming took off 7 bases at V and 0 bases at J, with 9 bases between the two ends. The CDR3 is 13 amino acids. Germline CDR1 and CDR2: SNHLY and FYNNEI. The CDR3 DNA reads TGTGCCAGCATGGGGGTCTTGAACACTGAAGCTTTCTTT. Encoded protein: CASMGVLNTEAFF.

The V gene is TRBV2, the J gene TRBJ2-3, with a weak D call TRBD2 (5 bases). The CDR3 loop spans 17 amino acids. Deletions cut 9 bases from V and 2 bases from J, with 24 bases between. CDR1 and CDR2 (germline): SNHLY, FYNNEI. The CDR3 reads CARRLTGTEDSTDTQYF. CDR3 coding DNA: TGTGCCAGGCGCTTGACGGGTACAGAGGACTCCACAGATACGCAGTATTTT.

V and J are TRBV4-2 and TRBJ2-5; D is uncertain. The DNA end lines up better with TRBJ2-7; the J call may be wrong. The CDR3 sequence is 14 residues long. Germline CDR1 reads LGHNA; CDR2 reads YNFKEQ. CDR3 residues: CASSQDLSSYEQYF. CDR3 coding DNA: TGTGCCAGCAGCCAAGACCTGAGCTCCTACGAGCAGTACTTC.

CDR3 amino acids: CSVDRLLSSYNEQFF. In nucleotides, the CDR3 is TGCAGCGTTGATCGGCTACTGAGCTCCTACAATGAGCAGTTCTTC. The chain carries TRBV29-1 and TRBJ2-1; D gene unclear. V was pared by 3 bases and J by 0 bases, with 12 bases between. Germline CDR1 is SQVTM and CDR2 is ANQGSEA. This CDR3 has 15 residues.

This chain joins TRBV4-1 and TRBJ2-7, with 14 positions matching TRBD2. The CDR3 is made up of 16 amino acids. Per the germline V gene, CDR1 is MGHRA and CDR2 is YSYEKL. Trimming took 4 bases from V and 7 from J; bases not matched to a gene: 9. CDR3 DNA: TGCGCCAGCAGCCTGGGACTAGCGGGGGCGGTTCGTGAGCAGTACTTC. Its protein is CASSLGLAGAVREQYF.

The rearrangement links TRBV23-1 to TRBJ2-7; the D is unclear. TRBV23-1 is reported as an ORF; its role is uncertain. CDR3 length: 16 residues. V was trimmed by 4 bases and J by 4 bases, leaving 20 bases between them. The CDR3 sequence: CASSLPYSEPRYEQYF. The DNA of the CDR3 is TGCGCCAGCAGTCTCCCTTACTCCGAGCCCCGATACGAGCAGTACTTC.

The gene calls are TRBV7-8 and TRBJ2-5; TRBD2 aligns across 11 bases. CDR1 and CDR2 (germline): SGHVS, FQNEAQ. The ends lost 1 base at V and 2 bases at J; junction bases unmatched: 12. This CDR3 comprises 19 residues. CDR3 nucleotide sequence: TGTGCCAGCAGCTTAGAAGTACGGGCTAGCGGGAGGCAACAAGAGACCCAGTACTTC. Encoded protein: CASSLEVRASGRQQETQYF.

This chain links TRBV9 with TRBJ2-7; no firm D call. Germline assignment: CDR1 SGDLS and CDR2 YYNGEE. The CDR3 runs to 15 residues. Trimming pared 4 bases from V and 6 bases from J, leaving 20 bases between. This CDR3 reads CASSPAGSVVGEQYF. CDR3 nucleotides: TGTGCCAGCAGCCCTGCCGGATCGGTAGTAGGCGAGCAGTACTTC. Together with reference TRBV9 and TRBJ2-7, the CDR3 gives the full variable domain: DSGVTQTPKHLITATGQRVTLRCSPRSGDLSVYWYQQSLDQGLQFLIQYYNGEERAKGNILERFSAQQFPDLHSELNLSSLELGDSALYFCASSPAGSVVGEQYFGPGTRLTVT.

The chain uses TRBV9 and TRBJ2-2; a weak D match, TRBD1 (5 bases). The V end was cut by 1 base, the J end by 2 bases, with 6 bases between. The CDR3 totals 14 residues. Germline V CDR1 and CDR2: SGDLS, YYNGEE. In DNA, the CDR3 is TGTGCCAGCAGCGTACAGGGAAACACCGGGGAGCTGTTTTTT. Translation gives CASSVQGNTGELFF.

The CDR3 is CASSPGLAGDTQYF. The DNA for the CDR3 is TGTGCCAGCAGCCCCGGACTAGCAGGGGATACGCAGTATTTT. This sequence joins TRBV7-3 and TRBJ2-3; 8 nucleotides match TRBD2. J gave up 6 bases and V 5 bases, and 7 bases lay outside the gene matches. Per germline, CDR1 SGHTA and CDR2 FQGTGA. The CDR3 totals 14 residues.

The CDR3 nucleotides read TGTGCCAGCAGCCAACAGGAGATTCACGCGAACACCGGGGAGCTGTTTTTT. Protein: CASSQQEIHANTGELFF. The chain carries TRBV7-9 and TRBJ2-2; maybe TRBD1 (5 bases). Germline V CDR1 and CDR2: SEHNR, FQNEAQ (reference sequence). The CDR3 is 17 residues long. V lost 5 bases and J lost 0, with 16 bases in between.

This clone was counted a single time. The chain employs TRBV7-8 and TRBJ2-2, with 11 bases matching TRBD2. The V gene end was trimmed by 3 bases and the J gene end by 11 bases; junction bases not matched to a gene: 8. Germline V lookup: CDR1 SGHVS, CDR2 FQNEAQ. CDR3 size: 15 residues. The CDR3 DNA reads TGTGCCAGCAGCTTTCTTGGGGGGACTAGCGGTGAGCTGTTTTTT. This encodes CASSFLGGTSGELFF.

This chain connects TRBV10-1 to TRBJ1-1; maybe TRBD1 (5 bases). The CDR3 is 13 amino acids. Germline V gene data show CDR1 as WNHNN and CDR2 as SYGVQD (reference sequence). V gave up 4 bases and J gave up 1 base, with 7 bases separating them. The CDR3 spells CASSAGPNTEAFF. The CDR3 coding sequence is TGCGCCAGCAGTGCGGGACCGAACACTGAAGCTTTCTTT.

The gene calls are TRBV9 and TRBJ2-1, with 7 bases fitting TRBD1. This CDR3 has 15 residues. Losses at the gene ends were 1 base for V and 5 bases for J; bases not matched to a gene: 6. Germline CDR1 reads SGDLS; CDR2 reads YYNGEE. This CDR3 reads CASSVSGTENNEQFF. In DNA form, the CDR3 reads TGTGCCAGCAGCGTATCCGGGACAGAGAACAATGAGCAGTTCTTC.

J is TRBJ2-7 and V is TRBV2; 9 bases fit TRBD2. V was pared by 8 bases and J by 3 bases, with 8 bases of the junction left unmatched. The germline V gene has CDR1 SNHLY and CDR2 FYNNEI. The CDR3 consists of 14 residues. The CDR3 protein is CASAPAGGNYEQYF. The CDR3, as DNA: TGTGCCAGCGCTCCGGCGGGGGGGAACTACGAGCAGTACTTC.